Detailed here is one T cell receptor (beta chain). Its antigen is undetermined. This entry is derived from a study of identical twins. Notes on the study in general: Beta out-of-frame twin sharing showed a weaker excess. The analysis was cross-sectional rather than longitudinal within donors.

Each CDR3 protein gets one entry after TCRdb re-called the 5' RACE reads with MiXCR. The table lists 200,000 to 250,000 distinct CDR3 sequences, approximately 6.8% of them singletons. V lost 2 bases, J lost 11 bases, and 22 bases lay in between. Germline V gives CDR1 PRHDT, CDR2 FYEKMQ (reference sequence). The CDR3 has 15 residues. These records were also assigned to another study, of yellow fever vaccine responses in identical twins.

The sample comprised CD8+ T cells sorted from blood. This sequence originates from a woman under 30 in good health. The V gene is TRBV13, the J gene TRBJ2-7; unclear D gene. The CDR3 spells CASSLYRDRPALEYF. As DNA, the CDR3 is TGTGCCAGCAGCTTATATAGAGATCGGCCCGCCCTGGAGTACTTC.